A selection of T cell receptor beta chains follows, all from one sample in a study of T cells in localized non-small cell lung cancer. Libraries were prepared by immunoSEQ multiplex PCR; TCRdb keeps only in-frame clonotypes and omits some of them. The sample carries some 41,000 clones, 65% to 90% recorded once. Specimen: PBMCs, collected before any cancer treatment. These receptor sequences come from a man aged 35-75 years with stage II lung adenocarcinoma. Both conserved end residues are part of each CDR3. D genes are given only for firm matches. The listing skips clone size in some rows; elsewhere it reads once, few, many or a size class.

CDR3nt	CDR3aa	j_gene	v_gene	abundance	d_gene
TGTGCCAGCAGCTTCGGGAACACTGAAGCTTTCTTT	CASSFGNTEAFF	TRBJ1-1	TRBV5-5	-	-
TGTGCCAGTAGTTCCGGGACAGGGAAAGAGACCCAGTACTTC	CASSSGTGKETQYF	TRBJ2-5	TRBV19	-	TRBD1
TGTGCCAGCAGCTTAGGGGGTCCCCCCGTCGAGCAGTACTTC	CASSLGGPPVEQYF	TRBJ2-7	TRBV7-3	-	-
TGTGCCAGCAGGGGGACGGACCGACTTAATGAAAAACTGTTTTTT	CASRGTDRLNEKLFF	TRBJ1-4	TRBV6-5	few	-
TGCGCCAGCAGCTTCGCACAGGGGGGGGATACGCAGTATTTT	CASSFAQGGDTQYF	TRBJ2-3	TRBV5-1	-	-
TGTGCCAGCAGCTTAGGGGGCGGCGGGAGGGCCACAGATACGCAGTATTTT	CASSLGGGGRATDTQYF	TRBJ2-3	TRBV7-2	-	TRBD2
TGCGCCAGCAGCTTGTACGGAGGGAACACTGAAGCTTTCTTT	CASSLYGGNTEAFF	TRBJ1-1	TRBV5-1	-	-
TGTGCCAGCAGTTTTATACGGGCAGGGGGCACCGGGGAGCTGTTTTTT	CASSFIRAGGTGELFF	TRBJ2-2	TRBV28	-	TRBD1
TGTGCCAGCAGCTACGACAGGGGGGATGGCTACACCTTC	CASSYDRGDGYTF	TRBJ1-2	TRBV7-9	-	TRBD1
TGTGCCAGCAGCCCGCGGACTAGCGGGAGGTCCTACGAGCAGTACTTC	CASSPRTSGRSYEQYF	TRBJ2-7	TRBV5-4	-	TRBD2
TGTGCCAGCAGCCTCAAAGGGGACACTGAGGCTTTCTTT	CASSLKGDTEAFF	TRBJ1-1	TRBV11-2	-	-
TGTGCCAGCAGCTTAATGCCAGCGGGGGGGGGTGAGCAGTTCTTC	CASSLMPAGGGEQFF	TRBJ2-1	TRBV7-3	-	TRBD2
TGTGCCAGCAGTTACCCCGGCGGCAGAGGTGGAGATACGCAGTATTTT	CASSYPGGRGGDTQYF	TRBJ2-3	TRBV6-6	once	-
TGTGCCATCAGGGCCTCCATTGCAGGGGTGCACCAAGAGACCCAGTACTTC	CAIRASIAGVHQETQYF	TRBJ2-5	TRBV10-3	-	-
TGTGCCAGCAGTCTTCGGCAGGATTATGGCTACACCTTC	CASSLRQDYGYTF	TRBJ1-2	TRBV7-9	-	-
TGCAGCGTTACAACAGGGGGTACTAGCACAGATACGCAGTATTTT	CSVTTGGTSTDTQYF	TRBJ2-3	TRBV29-1	-	TRBD1
TGTGCCAGCAGCTTATTTCCCTCGGGACTAGCGGGGAATGAGCAGTTCTTC	CASSLFPSGLAGNEQFF	TRBJ2-1	TRBV7-2	-	TRBD2
TGCAGCGTTATAGCGGGAGGAGTAAATGAGCAGTTCTTC	CSVIAGGVNEQFF	TRBJ2-1	TRBV29-1	-	TRBD2
TGTGCCAGCAGCTTGGACGGGAGAGAGGATGAGCAGTTCTTC	CASSLDGREDEQFF	TRBJ2-1	TRBV5-4	-	-
TGTGCCAGCAGTTACACCCGACCGGGGGACATTCAGTACTTC	CASSYTRPGDIQYF	TRBJ2-4	TRBV6-6	-	-
TGTGCCAGCAGTGAAAGTATGACGGCCCTCCCCAGAGACATTCAGTACTTC	CASSESMTALPRDIQYF	TRBJ2-4	TRBV6-1	once	-
TGTGCCAGTAGTGCAGGGACTGGAATCTTTTACGAGCAGTACTTC	CASSAGTGIFYEQYF	TRBJ2-7	TRBV19	-	-
TGTGCCAGCAGCGTAGAGGTCAGGGGTGAGACCCAGTACTTC	CASSVEVRGETQYF	TRBJ2-5	TRBV9	-	-
TGCAGCGTTGACAGGGGTAATGAGCAGTTCTTC	CSVDRGNEQFF	TRBJ2-1	TRBV29-1	-	-
TGCGCCAGCAGCTTGGCCGGCGGACGAAATTCACCCCTCCACTTT	CASSLAGGRNSPLHF	TRBJ1-6	TRBV5-1	-	-
TGTGCCAGCAGTTACGGTGTTGACCGTAATCAGCCCCAGCATTTT	CASSYGVDRNQPQHF	TRBJ1-5	TRBV6-5	-	-
TGTGCCAGCACCACAGGGTACTCTGGAAACACCATATATTTT	CASTTGYSGNTIYF	TRBJ1-3	TRBV5-6	-	-
TGTGCCAGCAGCGGGGGACATTTCACTGAAGCTTTCTTT	CASSGGHFTEAFF	TRBJ1-1	TRBV7-9	-	-
TGTGCCAGCAGCTTAGCGTCCCGACAGGACGAGCAGTACTTC	CASSLASRQDEQYF	TRBJ2-7	TRBV7-6	-	-
TGCGCCAGCAGCCAAGATAGCGGGACTAGGAATGAGCAGTTCTTC	CASSQDSGTRNEQFF	TRBJ2-1	TRBV4-3	-	TRBD2
TGTGCCAGCAGCTTAGAAGCTAGCACAGATACGCAGTATTTT	CASSLEASTDTQYF	TRBJ2-3	TRBV11-3	-	-
TGTGCCAGCAGTGAAAGGTCAGGGACTAACTATGGCTACACCTTC	CASSERSGTNYGYTF	TRBJ1-2	TRBV6-1	once	-
TGTGCCAGCAGTAACCGGGACAGTAAAAACATTCAGTACTTC	CASSNRDSKNIQYF	TRBJ2-4	TRBV28	-	TRBD1
TGTGCCAGCAGTTACTCGAGCTCCTACGAGCAGTACTTC	CASSYSSSYEQYF	TRBJ2-7	TRBV6-5	-	-
TGTGCCATCAGTGCGTCAGGGGGCGATCAGCCCCAGCATTTT	CAISASGGDQPQHF	TRBJ1-5	TRBV10-3	-	TRBD1
TGTGCCAGCAGCGGAGACTTGAGCTCTGGAAACACCATATATTTT	CASSGDLSSGNTIYF	TRBJ1-3	TRBV9	once	-
TGCAGCGTTGAAGGGACATCTTCAACTAATGAAAAACTGTTTTTT	CSVEGTSSTNEKLFF	TRBJ1-4	TRBV29-1	once	-
TGTGCCAGCAGCGGACGGTCGATCACCGGGGAGCTGTTTTTT	CASSGRSITGELFF	TRBJ2-2	TRBV5-4	once	-
TGTGCCAGCAGCCCTCCGGGACAGGGGGCAAAGACCCAGTACTTC	CASSPPGQGAKTQYF	TRBJ2-5	TRBV28	-	TRBD1
TGTGCCAGCAGCTCCTATCCGGGACTAGCGGGAGTGGAGACCCAGTACTTC	CASSSYPGLAGVETQYF	TRBJ2-5	TRBV7-2	-	TRBD2
TGTGCCAGCAGCCTCTCCAGGGGGTTCCAAGAGACCCAGTACTTC	CASSLSRGFQETQYF	TRBJ2-5	TRBV27	-	TRBD1
TGTGCCAGCAGCACCGCAGGGGGAGGCGAGCAGTACTTC	CASSTAGGGEQYF	TRBJ2-7	TRBV9	-	-
TGCGCCAGCAGCTCCAAGTCATGGGGGGATACGCAGTATTTT	CASSSKSWGDTQYF	TRBJ2-3	TRBV5-1	-	-
TGCGCCAGCAGCCATCGGGTTGGAGGGGGCCTTAATGAAAAACTGTTTTTT	CASSHRVGGGLNEKLFF	TRBJ1-4	TRBV4-3	-	TRBD1
TGTGCCAGCACCCGAGGAACCGCTACCTTGAACACTGAAGCTTTCTTT	CASTRGTATLNTEAFF	TRBJ1-1	TRBV7-2	-	-
TGTGCCAGCTCACCACGGGAGTATCTGACCCAGTACTTC	CASSPREYLTQYF	TRBJ2-5	TRBV18	-	-
TGTGCCAGCAGCCTCGACAGCTTCCCTAACTATGGCTACACCTTC	CASSLDSFPNYGYTF	TRBJ1-2	TRBV5-6	once	-
TGTGCCAGCAGCCACGACATACGCCAGGGGACGGCTTTCTTT	CASSHDIRQGTAFF	TRBJ1-1	TRBV14	once	-
TGTGCCAGCAGCTCCTCCGGGACAAGACAAGAGACCCAGTACTTC	CASSSSGTRQETQYF	TRBJ2-5	TRBV7-6	-	-
TGTGCCATCAGTGAGCCGGGACAGGGGGACGAGCAGTACTTC	CAISEPGQGDEQYF	TRBJ2-7	TRBV10-3	-	TRBD1
TGTGCCAGCAGCTTAACAGGGCCAGATACGCAGTATTTT	CASSLTGPDTQYF	TRBJ2-3	TRBV5-4	once	-